This T cell receptor beta chain was recovered during a study of patients and donors after allogeneic stem cell transplantation. From the RT-PCR reads, TCRdb called clonotypes with MiXCR, one entry per CDR3 protein. The sample comprises 190,000 or so distinct CDR3 sequences, around two fifths of which are singletons, and roughly 10% rests with the top ten. Input material: blood, either unsorted or a sorted T cell fraction (not recorded which). This receptor was identified in a human donor who was either an allogeneic HSCT recipient or a stem cell or donor lymphocyte infusion donor (not recorded which). It is not recorded whose cells these are; they may come from a transplant donor.

The CDR3 DNA follows: TGTGCCAGCAGACAGGGCACCGGGGAGCTGTTTTTT. Translation: CASRQGTGELFF. This sequence joins TRBV27 and TRBJ2-2, with D tentatively TRBD1 (6 bases). The germline gives CDR1 MNHEY, CDR2 SMNVEV (reference sequence). The CDR3 extends over 12 amino acids. Trimming took 6 bases from V and 4 from J, leaving 6 bases between them.